This is a list of T cell receptor beta chains from one sample in a study of cytomegalovirus exposure and HLA in healthy donors. Assay used: immunoSEQ multiplex PCR; TCRdb lists only in-frame clones, some missing. The repertoire holds 50,000 to 70,000 clones, with just under 75% as singletons. Sequences were obtained from PBMCs. The receptors come from a man between 25 and 39 years old in good health and CMV-seropositive. Both conserved end residues are part of each CDR3. Fields, in order: D gene, clone size, V gene, J gene, CDR3 protein, CDR3 DNA. D genes are given only for firm matches. For some rows the clone size is stated as once, few or many, or as a class when expanded; others skip it.

>TRBD1|.|TRBV4-1|TRBJ1-1
CASSINPTGGSEAFF
TGCGCCAGCAGCATCAACCCGACAGGGGGGTCTGAAGCTTTCTTT
>.|.|TRBV2|TRBJ1-2
CASSEALLRQGNGYTF
TGTGCCAGCAGTGAAGCGCTTCTAAGGCAGGGGAATGGCTACACCTTC
>.|.|TRBV9|TRBJ1-6
CASSVWGRDNSPLHF
TGTGCCAGCAGCGTGTGGGGGAGGGATAATTCACCCCTCCACTTT
>.|.|TRBV25-1|TRBJ2-5
CASSGAGLRTQYF
TGTGCCAGCAGTGGGGCAGGCCTCAGGACCCAGTACTTC
>TRBD1|.|TRBV4-2|TRBJ1-5
CASSQADRGGNQPQHF
TGTGCCAGCAGCCAAGCGGACAGGGGCGGCAATCAGCCCCAGCATTTT
>TRBD1|few|TRBV7-9|TRBJ1-1
CASSPHDRGEAFF
TGTGCCAGCAGCCCCCACGACAGGGGCGAAGCTTTCTTT
>.|.|TRBV5-1|TRBJ1-1
CASSLVDMNTEAFF
TGCGCCAGCAGCTTGGTAGACATGAACACTGAAGCTTTCTTT
>TRBD2|.|TRBV2|TRBJ2-1
CASSGTRSYNEQFF
TGTGCCAGCAGCGGGACTAGAAGCTACAATGAGCAGTTCTTC
>TRBD1|.|TRBV7-7|TRBJ2-7
CASSLGTGDEQHF
TGTGCCAGCAGCTTAGGGACAGGGGACGAGCAGCACTTC
>.|.|TRBV4-3|TRBJ1-2
CASSWTAFYGYTF
TGCGCCAGCAGCTGGACAGCCTTCTATGGCTACACCTTC
>TRBD2|.|TRBV28|TRBJ2-2
CASKVYKRGRTGELFF
TGTGCCAGCAAGGTTTATAAGCGGGGCCGGACCGGGGAGCTGTTTTTT
>.|.|TRBV7-9|TRBJ1-2
CASSFVEYGYTF
TGTGCCAGCAGCTTTGTGGAGTATGGCTACACCTTC
>TRBD2|once|TRBV28|TRBJ2-7
CASRLGTTNEQYF
TGTGCCAGCAGATTAGGGACTACAAACGAGCAGTACTTC
>TRBD1|.|TRBV30|TRBJ1-5
CAWSVGTGEHF
TGTGCCTGGAGTGTAGGGACAGGGGAGCATTTT
>.|.|TRBV10-3|TRBJ2-7
CAIKREEVYEQYF
TGTGCCATCAAGAGGGAGGAGGTCTACGAGCAGTACTTC
>.|.|TRBV30|TRBJ1-1
CAWSEQGNTEAFF
TGTGCCTGGAGTGAGCAGGGGAACACTGAAGCTTTCTTT
>TRBD2|.|TRBV4-2|TRBJ2-3
CASSQDWRGARYF
TGTGCCAGCAGCCAAGATTGGCGGGGGGCTAGGTATTTT
>TRBD2|.|TRBV2|TRBJ2-2
CASSKGGPGELFF
TGTGCCAGCAGTAAGGGAGGGCCCGGGGAGCTGTTTTTT
>TRBD2|.|TRBV7-9|TRBJ2-3
CASSSGTSGDSSTDTQYF
TGTGCCAGCAGCTCCGGGACTAGCGGGGACTCTAGCACAGATACGCAGTATTTT
>TRBD2|.|TRBV5-1|TRBJ2-1
CASSLVGLRGGAPLSEQFF
TGCGCCAGCAGCTTGGTTGGTTTACGCGGGGGGGCCCCCTTATCTGAGCAGTTCTTC
>TRBD1|.|TRBV11-1|TRBJ2-7
CASSLHGTGGNYEQYF
TGTGCCAGCAGCCTACACGGGACAGGCGGAAACTACGAGCAGTACTTC
>.|once|TRBV4-1|TRBJ2-3
CASSQDRGQNTDTQYF
TGCGCCAGCAGCCAAGATCGTGGCCAGAACACAGATACGCAGTATTTT
>TRBD1|few|TRBV5-5|TRBJ1-1
CASSLQGNANTEAFF
TGTGCCAGCAGCTTACAGGGGAATGCGAACACTGAAGCTTTCTTT
>.|.|TRBV10-3|TRBJ1-2
CAIRGEGGYTF
TGTGCCATCAGGGGAGAGGGTGGCTACACCTTC
>.|.|TRBV7-2|TRBJ1-1
CASSLRLTGNTEAFF
TGTGCCAGCAGCTTAAGGCTGACAGGGAACACTGAAGCTTTCTTT
>TRBD1|.|TRBV15|TRBJ1-4
CATSRSLWSLGQLATNEKLFF
TGTGCCACCAGCAGATCTTTGTGGTCGTTGGGACAGCTTGCAACTAATGAAAAACTGTTTTTT
>.|.|TRBV4-3|TRBJ2-1
CASSQGGVGNEQFF
TGCGCCAGCAGCCAAGGGGGGGTCGGAAATGAGCAGTTCTTC
>.|once|TRBV15|TRBJ1-2
CATSRVRASYGYTF
TGTGCCACCAGCAGAGTGAGGGCAAGCTATGGCTACACCTTC
>.|.|TRBV29-1|TRBJ2-2
CSVYRRDTGELFF
TGCAGCGTTTATAGGAGGGACACCGGGGAGCTGTTTTTT
>TRBD2|.|TRBV5-4|TRBJ2-4
CASSLGLAGGENIQYF
TGTGCCAGCAGCTTGGGGCTGGCGGGGGGAGAGAACATTCAGTACTTC
>TRBD2|.|TRBV7-2|TRBJ2-3
CASSRGTSVYTQYF
TGTGCCAGCAGCAGAGGGACTAGCGTATATACGCAGTATTTT
>TRBD1|.|TRBV9|TRBJ2-3
CASSAPGQGWRDTQYF
TGTGCCAGCAGCGCACCGGGACAGGGCTGGCGAGATACGCAGTATTTT
>.|.|TRBV7-9|TRBJ2-7
CASSLAPTGNGEQYF
TGTGCCAGCAGCTTAGCCCCCACAGGGAACGGCGAGCAGTACTTC
>.|once|TRBV28|TRBJ2-3
CASRPMAVGAIRVYF
TGTGCCAGCAGGCCAATGGCGGTGGGGGCCATACGTGTGTATTTT
>.|.|TRBV5-1|TRBJ2-3
CASRRGPSTDTQYF
TGCGCCAGCAGGCGGGGCCCTAGCACAGATACGCAGTATTTT
>TRBD1|.|TRBV5-1|TRBJ1-2
CASSLSKRQGAYYGYTF
TGCGCCAGCAGCCTTTCTAAGAGACAGGGGGCATATTATGGCTACACCTTC
>TRBD2|.|TRBV6-5|TRBJ2-1
CASISRGYEQFF
TGTGCCAGCATTTCGCGGGGGTATGAGCAGTTCTTC
>.|few|TRBV6-1|TRBJ1-4
CAGAGTHTEKLFF
TGTGCCGGGGCCGGGACACACACTGAAAAACTGTTTTTT
>.|.|TRBV19|TRBJ1-4
CASRLGPSFEKLFF
TGTGCCAGTCGCTTGGGGCCCAGTTTTGAAAAACTGTTTTTT
>TRBD1|once|TRBV11-2|TRBJ1-6
CASSLDRSNSPLHF
TGTGCCAGCAGCTTGGACAGGTCTAATTCACCCCTCCACTTT
>TRBD2|.|TRBV7-8|TRBJ2-3
CASSTQPLARRPTDTQYF
TGTGCCAGCAGCACGCAACCACTAGCGCGGAGGCCAACAGATACGCAGTATTTT
>TRBD1|.|TRBV7-3|TRBJ1-1
CASSKGTGDTEAFF
TGTGCCAGCAGCAAGGGGACAGGGGACACTGAAGCTTTCTTT
>TRBD1|.|TRBV6-1|TRBJ1-6
CANSDREGSPLHF
TGTGCCAATTCAGACAGGGAAGGTTCACCCCTCCACTTT
>.|.|TRBV6-5|TRBJ1-6
CASGRQEASPLHF
TGTGCCAGCGGACGACAGGAAGCGTCACCCCTCCACTTT
>TRBD1|few|TRBV7-9|TRBJ2-3
CASSLSTGGTDTQYF
TGTGCCAGCAGCCTCTCGACAGGGGGTACAGATACGCAGTATTTT
>TRBD1|.|TRBV4-1|TRBJ1-2
CASSQGDRVPYGYTF
TGCGCCAGCAGCCAAGGGGACAGGGTCCCCTATGGCTACACCTTC
>TRBD1|.|TRBV6-5|TRBJ1-5
CASSDRVISQPQHF
TGTGCCAGTTCCGACAGGGTGATCAGTCAGCCCCAGCATTTT
>TRBD1|once|TRBV7-9|TRBJ1-1
CASSLQGPNTEAFF
TGTGCCAGCAGCCTACAGGGGCCGAACACTGAAGCTTTCTTT
>.|.|TRBV27|TRBJ1-5
CASSQKTGYSNQPQHF
TGTGCCAGCAGTCAGAAGACTGGTTATAGCAATCAGCCCCAGCATTTT
>.|few|TRBV20-1|TRBJ1-5
CSASPGQPQHF
TGCAGTGCTAGCCCGGGTCAGCCCCAGCATTTT
>.|.|TRBV4-3|TRBJ2-1
CASSQEASGSYNEQFF
TGCGCCAGCAGCCAAGAGGCGAGCGGCTCCTACAATGAGCAGTTCTTC
>.|once|TRBV7-9|TRBJ1-5
CASSQGVKGGNQPQHF
TGTGCCAGCAGCCAAGGAGTCAAGGGAGGCAATCAGCCCCAGCATTTT
>.|.|TRBV10-3|TRBJ2-2
CAISALYTGELFF
TGTGCCATCAGTGCCTTATACACCGGGGAGCTGTTTTTT
>.|.|TRBV28|TRBJ2-1
CASSLSPLAGEQFF
TGTGCCAGCAGTTTAAGTCCGTTGGCAGGTGAGCAGTTCTTC
>.|few|TRBV27|TRBJ1-1
CASGRVNTEAFF
TGTGCCAGCGGTCGGGTGAACACTGAAGCTTTCTTT
>.|.|TRBV5-6|TRBJ1-4
CASSSIGGEKEKLFF
TGTGCCAGCAGCTCAATCGGGGGGGAGAAAGAAAAACTGTTTTTT
>TRBD1|few|TRBV28|TRBJ1-1
CASSSSRDSRFRTEAFF
TGTGCCAGCAGTTCCTCCCGGGACAGCCGCTTTCGCACTGAAGCTTTCTTT
>TRBD1|.|TRBV7-2|TRBJ1-5
CASSQDRALGQPQHF
TGTGCCAGCAGCCAGGACAGGGCTTTGGGTCAGCCCCAGCATTTT
>.|few|TRBV5-1|TRBJ1-1
CASSWRGQLNTEAFF
TGCGCCAGCAGCTGGCGCGGACAGCTCAACACTGAAGCTTTCTTT